The text below deals with one TCR beta chain. The target antigen is unknown. Through a sample-barcoded 5' primer and a J-beta primer mix, a second PCR was run for about 6 to 11 cycles. From the 5' RACE reads, TCRdb called clonotypes with MiXCR, one entry per CDR3 protein. The sample gives about 1,500,000 distinct CDR3 sequences, 42% of which show up once; 7.9% is in the top ten. The CDR3 is made up of 15 amino acids. Trimming removed 7 bases at V and 6 bases at J, with 19 bases between. The germline V gene has CDR1 LNHDA and CDR2 SQIVND (reference sequence). Healthy individuals of Caucasian origin from Russia, aged roughly 6 to 100, served as donors. This record comes from a study of blood T cells in healthy people across ages. Study observations and caveats: The study found TCR beta diversity correlated strongly with naive T cell percentage.

The V call is TRBV19, the J call TRBJ2-1; D may be TRBD1 (7 bases). The sequence was obtained from a woman between 18 and 29 years old in good health. The specimen sequenced was blood. The CDR3 DNA reads TGTGCCAGTATTAATTCAGGGGGGCCTATCAATGAGCAGTTCTTC. It encodes CASINSGGPINEQFF.